This section outlines one T cell receptor beta chain sequence together with its context. What it binds is not known. The CDR3 is made up of 17 amino acids. Germline CDR1 SGDLS, CDR2 YYNGEE. Trimming cost V 3 bases and J 4 bases, with 22 bases left between them. The protocol was immunoSEQ multiplex PCR, while the TCRdb copy is restricted to in-frame clones and leaves out a portion. The profile shows around 620,000 clones, approximately 95% of them singletons. The data originate from a study of shared clonotypes between healthy human individuals. Points from the study as a whole: The study found about 5% of naive CD4 clonotypes shared across four donors. Incompleteness in sorted-subset sequencing, despite large depth, was shown by rarefaction.

Terminally differentiated effector memory CD45RA+ cells were left out of the naive CD8 fraction, which was CD45RO-negative and positively selected for CCR7. The chain links TRBV9 to TRBJ1-2; D is uncertain. The receptor's source is a woman aged 25 to 45 in good health. Sequenced input: naive CD8+ T cells sorted from blood. The CDR3 here is CASSGWTDPLAGYGYTF. In DNA, the CDR3 is TGTGCCAGCAGCGGCTGGACCGATCCCTTAGCCGGCTATGGCTACACCTTC. Supplemented by reference TRBV9 and TRBJ1-2, the full variable domain reads DSGVTQTPKHLITATGQRVTLRCSPRSGDLSVYWYQQSLDQGLQFLIQYYNGEERAKGNILERFSAQQFPDLHSELNLSSLELGDSALYFCASSGWTDPLAGYGYTFGSGTRLTVV.